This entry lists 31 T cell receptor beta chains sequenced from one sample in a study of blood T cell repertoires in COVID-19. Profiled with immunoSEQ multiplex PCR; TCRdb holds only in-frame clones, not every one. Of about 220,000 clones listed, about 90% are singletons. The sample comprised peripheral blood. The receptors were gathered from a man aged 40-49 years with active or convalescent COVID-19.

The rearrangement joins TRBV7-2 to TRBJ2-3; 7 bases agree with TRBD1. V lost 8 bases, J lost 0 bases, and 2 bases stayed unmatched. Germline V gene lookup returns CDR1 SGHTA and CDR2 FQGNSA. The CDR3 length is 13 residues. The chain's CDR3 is CASRDRSTDTQYF. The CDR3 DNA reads TGTGCCAGCCGGGACAGAAGCACAGATACGCAGTATTTT.

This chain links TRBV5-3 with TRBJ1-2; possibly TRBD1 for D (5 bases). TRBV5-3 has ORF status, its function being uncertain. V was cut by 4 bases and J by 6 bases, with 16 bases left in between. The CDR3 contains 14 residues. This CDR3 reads CARSATVGLDGYTF. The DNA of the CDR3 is TGTGCCAGAAGCGCGACAGTGGGGTTGGATGGCTACACCTTC.

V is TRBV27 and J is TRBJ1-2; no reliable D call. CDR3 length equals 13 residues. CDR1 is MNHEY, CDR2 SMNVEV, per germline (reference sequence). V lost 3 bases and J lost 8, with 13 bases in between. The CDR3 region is CASSFLSAGGYTF. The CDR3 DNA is TGTGCCAGCAGTTTCCTCTCGGCGGGAGGCTACACCTTC.

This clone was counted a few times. CDR3 bases: TGTGCCAGCAGCTTAGATGGGACAACTACTAATCAGCCCCAGCATTTT. It encodes CASSLDGTTTNQPQHF. V and J are TRBV7-3 and TRBJ1-5, with D perhaps TRBD1 (6 bases). Between the trimmed V and J ends, which lost 2 bases and 4 bases, there was a span of 15 bases. This CDR3 region has 16 residues. Germline V gene sequence: CDR1 SGHTA, CDR2 FQGTGA.

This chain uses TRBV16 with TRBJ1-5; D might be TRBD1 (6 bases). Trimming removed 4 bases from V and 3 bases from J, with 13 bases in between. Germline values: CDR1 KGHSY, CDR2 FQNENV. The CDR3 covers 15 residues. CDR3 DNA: TGTGCCAGCAGCCGTGGTGCAGGGGCCAATCAGCCCCAGCATTTT. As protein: CASSRGAGANQPQHF.

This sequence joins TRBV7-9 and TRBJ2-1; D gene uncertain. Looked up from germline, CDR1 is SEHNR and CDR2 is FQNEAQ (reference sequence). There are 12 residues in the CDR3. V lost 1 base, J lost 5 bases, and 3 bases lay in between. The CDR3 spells CASSLVDNEQFF. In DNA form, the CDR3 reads TGTGCCAGCAGCTTAGTCGACAATGAGCAGTTCTTC.

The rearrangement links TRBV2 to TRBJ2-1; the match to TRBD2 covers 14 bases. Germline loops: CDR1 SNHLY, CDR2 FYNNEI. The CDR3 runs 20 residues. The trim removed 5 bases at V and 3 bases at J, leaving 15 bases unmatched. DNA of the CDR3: TGTGCCAGCAGTCCCGGGACTAGCGGGGGTATAAGGGTCTACTACAATGAGCAGTTCTTC. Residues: CASSPGTSGGIRVYYNEQFF.

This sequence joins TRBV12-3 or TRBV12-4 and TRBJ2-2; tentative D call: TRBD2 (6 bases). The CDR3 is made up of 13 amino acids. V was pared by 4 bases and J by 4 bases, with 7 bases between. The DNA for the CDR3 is TGTGCCAGCAGTTACGGGAGCACCGGGGAGCTGTTTTTT. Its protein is CASSYGSTGELFF.

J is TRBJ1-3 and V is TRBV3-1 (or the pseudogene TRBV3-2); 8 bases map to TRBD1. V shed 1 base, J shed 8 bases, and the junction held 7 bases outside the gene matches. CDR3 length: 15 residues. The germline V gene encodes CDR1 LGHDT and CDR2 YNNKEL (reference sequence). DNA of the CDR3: TGTGCCAGCAGCCAAGGGACAGGGTCTATTTACACCATATATTTT. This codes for CASSQGTGSIYTIYF.

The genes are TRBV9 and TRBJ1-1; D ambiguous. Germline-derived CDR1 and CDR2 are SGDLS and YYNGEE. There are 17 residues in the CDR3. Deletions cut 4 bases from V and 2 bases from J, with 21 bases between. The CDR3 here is CASSPRPKEGRNTEAFF. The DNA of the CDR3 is TGTGCCAGCAGCCCGCGACCAAAAGAGGGCCGCAACACTGAAGCTTTCTTT. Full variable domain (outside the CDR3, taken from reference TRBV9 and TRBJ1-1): DSGVTQTPKHLITATGQRVTLRCSPRSGDLSVYWYQQSLDQGLQFLIQYYNGEERAKGNILERFSAQQFPDLHSELNLSSLELGDSALYFCASSPRPKEGRNTEAFFGQGTRLTVV.

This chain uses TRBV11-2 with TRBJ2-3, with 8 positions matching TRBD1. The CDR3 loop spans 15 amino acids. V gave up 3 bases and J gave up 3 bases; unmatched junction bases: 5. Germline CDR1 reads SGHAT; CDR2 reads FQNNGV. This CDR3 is CASSFSGQGTDTQYF. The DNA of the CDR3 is TGTGCCAGCAGCTTTTCCGGACAGGGTACAGATACGCAGTATTTT. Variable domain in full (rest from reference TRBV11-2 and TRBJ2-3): EAGVAQSPRYKIIEKRQSVAFWCNPISGHATLYWYQQILGQGPKLLIQFQNNGVVDDSQLPKDRFSAERLKGVDSTLKIQPAKLEDSAVYLCASSFSGQGTDTQYFGPGTRLTVL.

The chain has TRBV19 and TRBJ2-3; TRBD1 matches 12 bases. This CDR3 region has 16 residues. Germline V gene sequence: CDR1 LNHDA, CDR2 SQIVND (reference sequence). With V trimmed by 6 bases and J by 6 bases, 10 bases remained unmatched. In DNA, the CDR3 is TGTGCCAGTAGCACATACCCGGGACAGGGGGCGGATACGCAGTATTTT. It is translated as CASSTYPGQGADTQYF.

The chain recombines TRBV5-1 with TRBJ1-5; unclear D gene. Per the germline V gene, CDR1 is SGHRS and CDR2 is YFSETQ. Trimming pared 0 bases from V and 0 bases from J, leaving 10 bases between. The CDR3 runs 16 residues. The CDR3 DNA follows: TGCGCCAGCAGCTTGGGCCCCAGGATTAGCAATCAGCCCCAGCATTTT. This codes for CASSLGPRISNQPQHF.

Here the CDR3 DNA reads TGTGCCAGCAGCCCCATACTAGCGGGAGTCCTGAATGAGCAGTTCTTC. It translates to CASSPILAGVLNEQFF. The V call is TRBV2, the J call TRBJ2-1; TRBD2 agrees at 11 bases. The V segment lost 6 bases and the J segment 7 bases; nucleotides outside the gene matches: 11. This CDR3 is 16 amino acids long. Germline CDR1 reads SNHLY; CDR2 reads FYNNEI.

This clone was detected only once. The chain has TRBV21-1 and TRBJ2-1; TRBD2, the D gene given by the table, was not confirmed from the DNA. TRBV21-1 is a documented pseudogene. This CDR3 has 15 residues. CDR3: CASSKSLDFYNEQFF. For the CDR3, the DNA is TGTGCCAGCAGCAAATCCTTGGACTTCTACAATGAGCAGTTCTTC.

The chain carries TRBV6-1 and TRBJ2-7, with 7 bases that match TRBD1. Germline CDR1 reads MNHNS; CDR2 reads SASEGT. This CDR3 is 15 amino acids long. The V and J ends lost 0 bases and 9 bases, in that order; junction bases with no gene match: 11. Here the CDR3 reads CASSEARGPHRRQYF. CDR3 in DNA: TGTGCCAGCAGTGAAGCAAGGGGGCCCCATAGGCGGCAGTACTTC.

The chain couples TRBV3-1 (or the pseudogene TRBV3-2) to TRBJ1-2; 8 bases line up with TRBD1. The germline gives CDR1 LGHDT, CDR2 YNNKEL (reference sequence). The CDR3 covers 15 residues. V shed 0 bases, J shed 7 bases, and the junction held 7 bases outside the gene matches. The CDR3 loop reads CASSQDVGRGLGYTF. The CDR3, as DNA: TGTGCCAGCAGCCAAGATGTGGGCAGGGGGCTTGGCTACACCTTC.

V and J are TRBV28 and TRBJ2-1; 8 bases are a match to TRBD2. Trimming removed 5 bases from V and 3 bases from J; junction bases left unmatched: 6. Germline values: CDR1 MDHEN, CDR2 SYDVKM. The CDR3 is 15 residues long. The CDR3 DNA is TGTGCCAGCAGTGGTACTAGCGGCTTCTACAATGAGCAGTTCTTC. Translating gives CASSGTSGFYNEQFF.

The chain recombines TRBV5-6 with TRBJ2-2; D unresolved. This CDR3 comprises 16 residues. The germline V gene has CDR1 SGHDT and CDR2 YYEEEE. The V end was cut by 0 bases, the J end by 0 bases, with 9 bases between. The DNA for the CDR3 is TGTGCCAGCAGCTTGGCTGGCCAGGCGAACACCGGGGAGCTGTTTTTT. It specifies CASSLAGQANTGELFF. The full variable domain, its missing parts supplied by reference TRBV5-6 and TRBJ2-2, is DAGVTQSPTHLIKTRGQQVTLRCSPKSGHDTVSWYQQALGQGPQFIFQYYEEEERQRGNFPDRFSGHQFPNYSSELNVNALLLGDSALYLCASSLAGQANTGELFFGEGSRLTVL.

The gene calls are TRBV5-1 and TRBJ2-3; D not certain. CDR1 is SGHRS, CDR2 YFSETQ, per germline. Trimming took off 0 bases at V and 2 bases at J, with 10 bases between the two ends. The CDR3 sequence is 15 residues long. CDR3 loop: CASSLATRPTDTQYF. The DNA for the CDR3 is TGCGCCAGCAGCTTGGCGACGAGGCCCACAGATACGCAGTATTTT. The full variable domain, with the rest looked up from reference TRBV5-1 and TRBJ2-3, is KAGVTQTPRYLIKTRGQQVTLSCSPISGHRSVSWYQQTPGQGLQFLFEYFSETQRNKGNFPGRFSGRQFSNSRSEMNVSTLELGDSALYLCASSLATRPTDTQYFGPGTRLTVL.

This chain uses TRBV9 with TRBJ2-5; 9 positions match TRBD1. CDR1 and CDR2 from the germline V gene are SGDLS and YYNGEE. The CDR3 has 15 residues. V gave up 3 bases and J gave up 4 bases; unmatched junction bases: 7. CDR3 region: CASSADRGTGETQYF. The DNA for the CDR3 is TGTGCCAGCAGCGCAGACAGGGGGACAGGAGAGACCCAGTACTTC.

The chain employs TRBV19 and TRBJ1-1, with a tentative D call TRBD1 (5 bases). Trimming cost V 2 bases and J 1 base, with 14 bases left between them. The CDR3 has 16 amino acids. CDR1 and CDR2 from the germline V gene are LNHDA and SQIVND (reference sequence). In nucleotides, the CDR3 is TGTGCCAGTAGTATAATCCTGCGGGGACCGAACACTGAAGCTTTCTTT. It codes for CASSIILRGPNTEAFF.

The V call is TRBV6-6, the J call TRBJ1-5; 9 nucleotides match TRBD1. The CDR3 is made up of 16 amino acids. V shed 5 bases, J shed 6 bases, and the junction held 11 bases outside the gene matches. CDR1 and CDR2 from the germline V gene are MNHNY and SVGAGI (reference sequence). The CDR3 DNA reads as TGTGCCAGCAGTAGCATACAGGGGGCGATAGCTCAGCCCCAGCATTTT. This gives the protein CASSSIQGAIAQPQHF.

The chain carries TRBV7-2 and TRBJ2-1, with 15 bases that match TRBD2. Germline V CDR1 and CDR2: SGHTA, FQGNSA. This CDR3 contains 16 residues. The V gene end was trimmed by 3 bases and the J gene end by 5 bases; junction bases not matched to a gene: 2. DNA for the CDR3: TGTGCCAGCAGCTTTGGACTAGCGGGAGGGGACAATGAGCAGTTCTTC. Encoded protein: CASSFGLAGGDNEQFF.

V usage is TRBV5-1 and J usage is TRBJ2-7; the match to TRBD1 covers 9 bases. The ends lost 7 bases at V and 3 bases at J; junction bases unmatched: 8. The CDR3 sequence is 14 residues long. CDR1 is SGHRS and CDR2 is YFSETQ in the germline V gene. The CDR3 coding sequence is TGCGCCAGCGCGAACACAGGGGGCAGCTACGAGCAGTACTTC. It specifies CASANTGGSYEQYF. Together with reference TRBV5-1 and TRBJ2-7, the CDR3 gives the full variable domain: KAGVTQTPRYLIKTRGQQVTLSCSPISGHRSVSWYQQTPGQGLQFLFEYFSETQRNKGNFPGRFSGRQFSNSRSEMNVSTLELGDSALYLCASANTGGSYEQYFGPGTRLTVT.

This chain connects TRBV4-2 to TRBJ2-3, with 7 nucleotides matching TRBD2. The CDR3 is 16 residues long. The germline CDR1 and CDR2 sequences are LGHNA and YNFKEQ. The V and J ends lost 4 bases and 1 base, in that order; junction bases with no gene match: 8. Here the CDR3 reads CASSLQAAGGTDTQYF. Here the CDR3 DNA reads TGTGCCAGCAGCCTACAAGCGGCGGGAGGCACAGATACGCAGTATTTT.

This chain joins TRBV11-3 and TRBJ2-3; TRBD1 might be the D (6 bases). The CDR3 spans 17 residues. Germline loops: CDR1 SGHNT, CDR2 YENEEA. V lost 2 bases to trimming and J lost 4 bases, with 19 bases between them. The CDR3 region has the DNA TGTGCCAGCAGCTTACCCCCAGGGGAAAGGGATGCAGATACGCAGTATTTT. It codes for CASSLPPGERDADTQYF.

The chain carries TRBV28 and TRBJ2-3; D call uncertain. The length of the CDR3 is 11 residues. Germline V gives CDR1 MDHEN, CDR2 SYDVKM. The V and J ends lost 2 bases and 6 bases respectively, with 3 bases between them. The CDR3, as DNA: TGTGCCAGCAGTTTACATGATACGCAGTATTTT. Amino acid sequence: CASSLHDTQYF.

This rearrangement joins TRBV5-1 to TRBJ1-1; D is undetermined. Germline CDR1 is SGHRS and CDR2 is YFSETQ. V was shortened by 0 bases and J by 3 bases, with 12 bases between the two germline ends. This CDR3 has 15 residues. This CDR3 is CASSLAGRVYTEAFF. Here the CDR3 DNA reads TGCGCCAGCAGCTTGGCCGGGAGGGTGTACACTGAAGCTTTCTTT.

The CDR3: CASSLDTYPEAFF. Written as DNA, the CDR3 is TGCGCCAGCAGCTTAGACACCTATCCGGAAGCTTTCTTT. The rearrangement links TRBV5-1 to TRBJ1-1; D remains unclear. Germline V CDR1 and CDR2: SGHRS, YFSETQ. The CDR3 covers 13 residues. V lost 2 bases to trimming and J lost 8 bases, with 13 bases between them.

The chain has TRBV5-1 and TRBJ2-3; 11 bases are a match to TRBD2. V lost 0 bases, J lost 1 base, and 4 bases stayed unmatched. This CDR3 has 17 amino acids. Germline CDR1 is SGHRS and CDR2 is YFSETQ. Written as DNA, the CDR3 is TGCGCCAGCAGCTTGGCCGGGACTAGCGGACGCACAGATACGCAGTATTTT. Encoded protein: CASSLAGTSGRTDTQYF.